The TCR beta chain under discussion was sequenced for a study of T cells in tuberculosis. Findings of the study overall: Active tuberculosis TCR-alpha repertoires lay closer to GMM-specific TCRs than IGRA-negative controls, suggesting clonal expansion.

Measured with immunoSEQ multiplex PCR; TCRdb has only the in-frame clones, and not every one. The profile covers about 22,000 clones, with more than 95% appearing a single time and 5% to 7.5% taken by the ten largest. Germline loops: CDR1 SGHAT, CDR2 FQNNGV. Trimming removed 1 base at V and 2 bases at J, with 10 bases between. There are 15 residues in the CDR3. As regards this clone: Its specificity is not known.

Source material: PBMCs. V gene TRBV11-2 combines with J gene TRBJ2-3; TRBD1 is a possible D gene (5 bases). The receptor was isolated from a donor aged 10-35 years with latent tuberculosis or without tuberculosis infection. The CDR3 sequence is CASSLGGRHTDTQYF. Written as DNA, the CDR3 is TGTGCCAGCAGCTTAGGGGGCAGACACACAGATACGCAGTATTTT.